The T cell receptor (beta chain) under discussion was sequenced for a study of T cell responses to AZD1222 COVID-19 vaccine. This clone has only one observation. Its antigen is as yet unknown. The study's findings and limits: Reportedly, nearly half the spike-specific TCRs target unmutated variant regions.

The data were produced by immunoSEQ multiplex PCR, yet TCRdb's version contains in-frame clones alone and is incomplete. The table includes 100,000 to 120,000 clones, about 87% detected once. The CDR3 is 13 residues long. Trimming removed 4 bases at V and 7 bases at J, with 14 bases between. Germline assignment: CDR1 SGDLS and CDR2 YYNGEE. The source was peripheral blood, collected on day 0 of AZD1222 vaccination. This clonotype was obtained from an adult in good health. The gene calls are TRBV9 and TRBJ1-2; D is perhaps TRBD1 (5 bases). For the CDR3, the DNA is TGTGCCAGCAGCACCCCGGGGCGAGGTGGCTACACCTTC. Translating gives CASSTPGRGGYTF.